This entry lists 11 T cell receptor beta chains sequenced from one sample in a study of blood T cell repertoires in COVID-19. Profiled with immunoSEQ multiplex PCR; TCRdb holds only in-frame clones, not every one. The data show a few hundred thousand clones, approximately 85% seen once. The sample was PBMCs or T cells enriched from blood (not recorded which). The source of these receptors is a woman between 45 and 60 years old who had recovered from COVID-19.

The chain links TRBV28 to TRBJ2-7; TRBD1 is a possible D gene (5 bases). The CDR3 is 15 residues long. Germline CDR1 and CDR2: MDHEN and SYDVKM. V lost 2 bases and J 4 bases, leaving 15 bases between the germline ends. CDR3 coding DNA: TGTGCCAGCAGTTTAAGAACGGGCAGGGTTTACGAGCAGTACTTC. Its protein is CASSLRTGRVYEQYF. Combining the CDR3 with reference TRBV28 and TRBJ2-7 gives the whole variable domain DVKVTQSSRYLVKRTGEKVFLECVQDMDHENMFWYRQDPGLGLRLIYFSYDVKMKEKGDIPEGYSVSREKKERFSLILESASTNQTSMYLCASSLRTGRVYEQYFGPGTRLTVT.

The chain is built from TRBV27 and TRBJ2-2; 9 bases line up with TRBD1. The CDR3 runs to 14 residues. The J segment lost 6 bases and the V segment lost 6 bases, leaving 5 bases of the junction unmatched. Germline V gene sequence: CDR1 MNHEY, CDR2 SMNVEV (reference sequence). CDR3 in amino acids: CASSPGQGPGELFF. The CDR3 DNA reads as TGTGCCAGCAGCCCGGGACAGGGACCCGGGGAGCTGTTTTTT.

The chain has TRBV7-8 and TRBJ1-5; D not certain. V lost 3 bases, J lost 5 bases, and 5 bases lay in between. Germline CDR1 and CDR2: SGHVS and FQNEAQ. The CDR3 totals 12 residues. CDR3 DNA sequence: TGTGCCAGCAGCTTCCAATATCAGCCCCAGCATTTT. Translation: CASSFQYQPQHF.

This chain uses TRBV3-1 (or the pseudogene TRBV3-2) with TRBJ2-3, with TRBD1 identical over 9 bases. CDR3 length equals 18 residues. The germline V gene encodes CDR1 LGHDT and CDR2 YNNKEL (reference sequence). Losses at the gene ends were 1 base for V and 3 bases for J; bases not matched to a gene: 11. CDR3 sequence reads: CASSQVRTGDTGTDTQYF. The CDR3 DNA is TGTGCCAGCAGCCAAGTCCGGACAGGGGATACCGGGACAGATACGCAGTATTTT.

This clone came up a few times. The chain is built from TRBV30 and TRBJ1-2; D perhaps matches TRBD1 (6 bases). The V gene's germline CDR1 is GTSNPN and CDR2 SVGIG (reference sequence). Deletions cut 0 bases from V and 5 bases from J, with 7 bases between. The CDR3 covers 12 residues. CDR3 loop: CAWSVTGYGYTF. The CDR3 coding sequence is TGTGCCTGGAGTGTAACAGGGTATGGCTACACCTTC. Together with reference TRBV30 and TRBJ1-2, the CDR3 gives the full variable domain: SQTIHQWPATLVQPVGSPLSLECTVEGTSNPNLYWYRQAAGRGLQLLFYSVGIGQISSEVPQNLSASRPQDRQFILSSKKLLLSDSGFYLCAWSVTGYGYTFGSGTRLTVV.

A single count supports this clone. V and J are TRBV28 and TRBJ1-2; D unresolved. Per the germline V gene, CDR1 is MDHEN and CDR2 is SYDVKM. Trimming stripped 4 bases from V and 5 bases from J, with 5 bases between. CDR3 length equals 11 residues. CDR3 sequence: CASSYGYGYTF. The CDR3 DNA reads TGTGCCAGCAGTTACGGTTATGGCTACACCTTC.

This clone has a handful of counts. This same CDR3 is encoded by further DNA sequences in the sample. V usage is TRBV5-6 and J usage is TRBJ1-5; TRBD1 matches 7 bases. Germline assignment: CDR1 SGHDT and CDR2 YYEEEE. The CDR3 is 14 residues long. V shed 4 bases, J shed 0 bases, and the junction held 1 base outside the gene matches. This chain's CDR3 is CASSQGVSNQPQHF. DNA of the CDR3: TGTGCCAGCAGCCAGGGGGTTAGCAATCAGCCCCAGCATTTT.

This clone was detected only a few times. The chain recombines TRBV14 with TRBJ2-2; D remains ambiguous. Germline CDR1 reads SGHDN; CDR2 reads FVKESK. The CDR3 has 16 amino acids. V gave up 4 bases and J gave up 1 base, with 13 bases separating them. CDR3 in DNA: TGTGCCAGCAGCCTCACGCCGGGTCTGAACACCGGGGAGCTGTTTTTT. Translation: CASSLTPGLNTGELFF.

Written as DNA, the CDR3 is TGTGCCAGCAGGCCGCCGGGACTCCCCCCCGATACGCAGTATTTT. Translating it yields CASRPPGLPPDTQYF. The V gene is TRBV7-2, the J gene TRBJ2-3, with D perhaps TRBD2 (6 bases). This CDR3 comprises 15 residues. The V gene lost 6 bases and the J gene lost 6 bases, with 19 bases spanning the gap. Germline lookup yields CDR1 SGHTA and CDR2 FQGNSA.

This chain joins TRBV28 and TRBJ1-2; no firm D call. This CDR3 is 13 amino acids long. The V and J ends lost 3 bases and 4 bases respectively, with 9 bases between them. Germline V gene data show CDR1 as MDHEN and CDR2 as SYDVKM. The CDR3 here is CASSLEGAYGYTF. The CDR3 bases are TGTGCCAGCAGTTTGGAGGGAGCCTATGGCTACACCTTC.

A few counts support this clone. The chain uses TRBV3-1 (or the pseudogene TRBV3-2) and TRBJ2-2, with unresolved D. The CDR3 runs 15 residues. Germline CDR1 is LGHDT and CDR2 is YNNKEL (reference sequence). Trimming stripped 1 base from V and 1 base from J, with 7 bases between. The CDR3 spells CASSQAERNTGELFF. CDR3 nucleotide sequence: TGTGCCAGCAGCCAAGCGGAGCGGAACACCGGGGAGCTGTTTTTT.